This TCR beta chain was observed in a study of early T cells in non-severe SARS-CoV-2 infection. Study background: From unsorted whole blood, bulk RNA was sequenced, and the chains remained unpaired.

This clonotype was counted at least ten times. Its antigen is undetermined. The V end was cut by 0 bases, the J end by 4 bases, with 10 bases between. Germline assignment: CDR1 SGHRS and CDR2 YFSETQ. The CDR3 sequence is 14 residues long. Each cDNA molecule carried a unique molecular identifier. MiXCR was run by TCRdb on the 5' RACE reads, yielding one entry per CDR3 protein. The table includes 35,000 to 45,000 distinct CDR3 sequences, about 6% detected once. Findings of the study overall: Matching against VDJdb likely underestimated virus-specific expansions, favoring anti-spike CD8.

The specimen was whole blood, collected at baseline. This sequence originates from an adult who was a healthcare worker with PCR-confirmed SARS-CoV-2 infection or an uninfected control (not recorded which). The chain couples TRBV5-1 to TRBJ1-1; no clear D. CDR3 DNA: TGCGCCAGCAGCTTGGGGAGCTCCGGCACTGAAGCTTTCTTT. It is translated as CASSLGSSGTEAFF.